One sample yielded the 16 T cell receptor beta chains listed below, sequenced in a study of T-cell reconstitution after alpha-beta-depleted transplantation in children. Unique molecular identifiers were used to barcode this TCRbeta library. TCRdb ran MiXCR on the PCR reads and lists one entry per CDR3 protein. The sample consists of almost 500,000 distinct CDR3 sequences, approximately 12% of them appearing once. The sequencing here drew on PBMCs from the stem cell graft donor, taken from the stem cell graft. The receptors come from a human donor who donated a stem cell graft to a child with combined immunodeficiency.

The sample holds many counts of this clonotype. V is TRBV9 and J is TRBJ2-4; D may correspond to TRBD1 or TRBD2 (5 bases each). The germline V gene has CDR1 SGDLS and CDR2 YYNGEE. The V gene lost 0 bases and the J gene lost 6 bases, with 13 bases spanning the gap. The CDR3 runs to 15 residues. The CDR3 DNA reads TGTGCCAGCAGCGTAGGAGGGAGAGGGGTAAACATTCAGTACTTC. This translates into CASSVGGRGVNIQYF.

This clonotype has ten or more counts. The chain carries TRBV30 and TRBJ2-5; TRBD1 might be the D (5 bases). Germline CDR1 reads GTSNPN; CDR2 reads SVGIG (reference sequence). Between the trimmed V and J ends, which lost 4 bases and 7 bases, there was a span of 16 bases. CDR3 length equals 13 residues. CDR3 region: CAWKGGAGGTQYF. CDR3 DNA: TGTGCCTGGAAAGGTGGGGCCGGTGGGACCCAGTACTTC.

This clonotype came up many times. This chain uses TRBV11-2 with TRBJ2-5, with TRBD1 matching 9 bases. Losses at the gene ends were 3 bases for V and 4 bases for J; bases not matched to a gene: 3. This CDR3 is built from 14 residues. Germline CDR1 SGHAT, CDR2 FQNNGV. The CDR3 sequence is CASSLNRGPETQYF. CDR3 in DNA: TGTGCCAGCAGCTTGAACAGGGGGCCAGAGACCCAGTACTTC.

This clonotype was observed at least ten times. The CDR3 region is CASSYMAVSTDTQYF. CDR3 DNA: TGTGCCAGCAGTTACATGGCGGTGAGCACAGATACGCAGTATTTT. The V gene is TRBV6-5, the J gene TRBJ2-3; D gene uncertain. The CDR3 sequence is 15 residues long. Deletions cut 2 bases from V and 0 bases from J, with 9 bases between. Looked up from germline, CDR1 is MNHEY and CDR2 is SVGAGI.

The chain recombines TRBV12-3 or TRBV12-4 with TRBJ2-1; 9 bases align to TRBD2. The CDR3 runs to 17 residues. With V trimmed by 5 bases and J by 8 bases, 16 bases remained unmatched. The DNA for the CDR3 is TGTGCCAGCAGTCCTCCCGGCGGGGCTAGCGGGATGGATGAGCAGTTCTTC. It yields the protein CASSPPGGASGMDEQFF.

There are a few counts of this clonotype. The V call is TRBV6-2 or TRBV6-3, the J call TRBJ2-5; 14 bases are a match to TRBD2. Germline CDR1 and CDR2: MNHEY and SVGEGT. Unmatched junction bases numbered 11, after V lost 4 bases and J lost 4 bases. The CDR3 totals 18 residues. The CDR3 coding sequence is TGTGCCAGCAGTTCCGGACTAGCGGGAGGCGTTTCTTCAGAGACCCAGTACTTC. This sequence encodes CASSSGLAGGVSSETQYF.

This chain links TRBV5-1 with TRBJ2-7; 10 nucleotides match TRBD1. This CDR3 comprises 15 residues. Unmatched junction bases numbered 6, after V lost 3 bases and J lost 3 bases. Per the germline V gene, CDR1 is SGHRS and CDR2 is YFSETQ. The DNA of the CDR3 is TGCGCCAGCAGCTGGGGGACAGGGGAGAACTACGAGCAGTACTTC. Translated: CASSWGTGENYEQYF.

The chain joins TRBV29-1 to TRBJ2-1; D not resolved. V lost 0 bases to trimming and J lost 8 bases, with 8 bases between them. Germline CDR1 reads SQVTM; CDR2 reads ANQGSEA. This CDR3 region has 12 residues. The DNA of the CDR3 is TGCAGCGTTGAAGATTTTCCGGATGAGCAGTTCTTC. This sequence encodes CSVEDFPDEQFF.

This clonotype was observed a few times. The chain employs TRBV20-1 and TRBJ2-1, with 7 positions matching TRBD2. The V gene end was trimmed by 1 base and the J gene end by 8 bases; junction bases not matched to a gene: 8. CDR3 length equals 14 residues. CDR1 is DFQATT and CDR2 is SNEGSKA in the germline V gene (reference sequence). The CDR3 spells CSARGAGAPDEQFF. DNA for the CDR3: TGCAGTGCTAGAGGGGCGGGAGCCCCGGATGAGCAGTTCTTC.

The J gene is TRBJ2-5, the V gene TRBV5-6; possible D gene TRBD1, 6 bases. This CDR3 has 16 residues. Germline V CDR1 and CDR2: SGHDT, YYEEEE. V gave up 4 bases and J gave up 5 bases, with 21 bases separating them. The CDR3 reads CASSIQGLRWGETQYF. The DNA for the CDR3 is TGTGCCAGCAGCATACAGGGTTTGCGGTGGGGTGAGACCCAGTACTTC.

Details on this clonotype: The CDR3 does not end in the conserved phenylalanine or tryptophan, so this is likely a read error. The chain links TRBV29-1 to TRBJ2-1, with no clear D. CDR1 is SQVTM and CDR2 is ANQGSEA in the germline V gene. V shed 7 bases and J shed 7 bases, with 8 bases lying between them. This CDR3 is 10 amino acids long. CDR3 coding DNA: TGCAGCGGATTAGGGAATGAGCAGTTCTGC. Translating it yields CSGLGNEQFC.

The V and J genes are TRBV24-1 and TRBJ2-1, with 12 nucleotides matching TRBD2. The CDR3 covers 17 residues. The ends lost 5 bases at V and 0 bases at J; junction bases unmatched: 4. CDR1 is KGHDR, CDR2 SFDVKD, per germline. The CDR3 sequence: CATSGTSGVSSYNEQFF. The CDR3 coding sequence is TGTGCCACCAGTGGGACTAGCGGGGTGAGCTCCTACAATGAGCAGTTCTTC.

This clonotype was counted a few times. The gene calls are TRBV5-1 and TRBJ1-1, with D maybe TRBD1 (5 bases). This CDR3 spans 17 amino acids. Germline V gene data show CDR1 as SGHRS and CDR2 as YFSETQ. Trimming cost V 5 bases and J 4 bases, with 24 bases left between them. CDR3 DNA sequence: TGCGCCAGCAGTCCCGGGAACACGAGGGACTTAAGCACTGAAGCTTTCTTT. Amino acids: CASSPGNTRDLSTEAFF.

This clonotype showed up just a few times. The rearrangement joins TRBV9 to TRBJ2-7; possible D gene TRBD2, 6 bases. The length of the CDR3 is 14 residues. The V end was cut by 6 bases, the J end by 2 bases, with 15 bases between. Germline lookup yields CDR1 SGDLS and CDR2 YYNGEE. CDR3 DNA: TGTGCCAGCACCGTGGGATGGGGGGCCTACGAGCAGTACTTC. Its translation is CASTVGWGAYEQYF.

The CDR3 region is CTTEGGANSYNSPLHF. For the CDR3, the DNA is TGCACGACAGAGGGGGGAGCCAACTCCTATAATTCACCCCTCCACTTT. This rearrangement joins TRBV20-1 to TRBJ1-6, with D possibly being TRBD1 (6 bases). The CDR3 sequence is 16 residues long. The V gene's germline CDR1 is DFQATT and CDR2 SNEGSKA (reference sequence).

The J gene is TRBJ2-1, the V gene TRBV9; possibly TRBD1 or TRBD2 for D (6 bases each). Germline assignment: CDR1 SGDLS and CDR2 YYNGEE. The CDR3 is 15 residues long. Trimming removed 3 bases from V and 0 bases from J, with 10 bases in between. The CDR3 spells CASSEGGSSYNEQFF. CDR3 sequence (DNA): TGTGCCAGCAGCGAAGGGGGGAGCTCCTACAATGAGCAGTTCTTC.